This T cell receptor (beta chain) was obtained from a study of blood T cells in healthy people across ages (dated by TCRdb to 2013 to 2016). Concerning the study at large: In model experiments, template switching captured about one uniquely barcoded TCR beta cDNA molecule for every two T cells. The study measured age-related changes in TCR beta repertoire diversity using deep sequencing normalized with unique cDNA molecular identifiers. Donors were grouped into four age groups: young (average roughly 15 years), middle-aged (39), aged (around 60) and long-lived (less than 85). To avoid experimental bias, donors of different ages were distributed randomly across sequencing lanes. Two additional independent replicas of 1 million unique cDNA reads from the same blood draw were analyzed for two donors (one aged 18 to 30 and one aged 80 or older).

The paper as a whole reports these results and caveats: Estimates of total diversity from one million sequenced T cells were regarded as lower bounds and underestimates. Observed TCR beta diversity per million T cells fell roughly linearly with age, and a significant reduction was already apparent by age around 36. Observed TCR beta diversity correlated strongly with the percentage of naive T cells measured by flow cytometry. Compared with the aged group, the long-lived group had more naive CD4+ T cells, fewer expanded clones and increased TCR diversity, suggesting age selection. Since profiling was done on bulk unsorted PBMCs, naive and antigen-experienced compartments could not be conclusively compared. Because the CMV infection status of the donors was unknown, age-related changes in expanded clonotypes may potentially have been confounded.

Inclusive of the bounding cysteine and phenylalanine, the CDR3 is 18 residues long. Kept here is only the CDR3 DNA, which spans 54 bases and is read in frame from base 1. A distance of 17 bases separates the germline ends of V and J, which lose 0 bases and 0 bases respectively. According to the germline V gene, CDR1 reads MGHRA and CDR2 reads YSYEKL. The method was 5' RACE. The instrument was an Illumina HiSeq 2500. A second roughly 6 to 11 cycle PCR used a sample-barcoded 5' primer and a J-beta primer mix. Each TCR beta cDNA molecule received a unique molecular identifier from a template-switch 5' adaptor carrying 12 random nucleotides. At least 2.5 million CDR3-containing paired-end reads were obtained from each sample. All of the RNA was converted into first-strand cDNA using the Mint cDNA synthesis kit, with a TRBC-specific oligonucleotide serving as the primer. Following uracil-DNA glycosylase treatment, all cDNA underwent a first 18-cycle PCR with the universal primers M1SS and BC2_uni_R. Processing in the source paper ran as follows. Normalization of each sample was performed by random selection of 1 million high-quality reads, each carrying a distinct molecular identifier. Reads with shared molecular identifiers were discarded instead of being binned into consensus sequences. MiTCR, run with a Q25 quality threshold and the strictest error-elimination algorithm, handled CDR3 identification, clonotype clustering and error correction. A nonparametric unseen species model with Euler transformation was used to estimate lower-bound total TCR beta diversity. The public reads were run again by TCRdb, first through fastp at Q25 and then through MiXCR, and only productive beta chains were kept. Every entry covers one CDR3 protein and lists the most common genes and DNA from its rows. The V and J calls reflect TCRdb's pipeline rather than the authors' work. The sample table holds about 2 million distinct CDR3 sequences, of which less than 50% were seen once. Around 2.1% of the sample rests with the top ten.

This clonotype was observed a few times. The antigen this receptor binds is unknown. Per-nucleotide qualities are absent, and no much larger clonotype sits a single base away. The roughly 42 donors, aged about 6 to 100 years, were systemically healthy Caucasian individuals from Russia. Each donor gave 8.5 to 10 milliliters of peripheral blood, collected into EDTA-treated Vacutainer tubes. Ficoll-Paque density-gradient centrifugation was used to isolate PBMCs, with at least 6 million per sample. Total RNA was extracted from PBMCs with Trizol reagent, with at least 5 micrograms obtained per sample. For every donor, flow cytometry on a PBMC aliquot measured the percentage of naive CD45RAhigh/CD27high T cells.

The TCR sequence derives from a woman aged 35 to 49 in good health. Input material: blood. The V gene is TRBV4-1 and the J gene is TRBJ1-2; the D gene lacks a confident call. Here is the DNA: TGCGCCAGCAGCCAAGATCAGGTGGGCAGCCTGACTAACTATGGCTACACCTTC. This gives the protein CASSQDQVGSLTNYGYTF.